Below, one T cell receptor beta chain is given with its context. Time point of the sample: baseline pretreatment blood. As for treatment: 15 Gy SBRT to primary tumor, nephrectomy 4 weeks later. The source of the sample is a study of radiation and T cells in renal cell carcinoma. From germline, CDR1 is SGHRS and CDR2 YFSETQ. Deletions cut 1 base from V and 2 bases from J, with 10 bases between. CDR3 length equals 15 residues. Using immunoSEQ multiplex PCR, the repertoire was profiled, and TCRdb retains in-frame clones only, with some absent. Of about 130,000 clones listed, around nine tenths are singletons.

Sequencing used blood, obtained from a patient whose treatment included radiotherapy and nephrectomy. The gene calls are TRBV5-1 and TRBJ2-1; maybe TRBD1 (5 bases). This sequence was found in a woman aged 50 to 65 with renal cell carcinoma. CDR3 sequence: CASSLLGATYNEQFF. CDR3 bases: TGCGCCAGCAGCTTGTTAGGGGCTACCTACAATGAGCAGTTCTTC.